These T cell receptor beta chains were read from a single sample in a study of blood T cell repertoires in COVID-19. The repertoire was sequenced with immunoSEQ multiplex PCR; TCRdb's copy has only in-frame clones and lacks some. In the table there are over 50,000 clones, approximately 86% of which are singletons. Sequencing used peripheral blood. These receptors all stem from a human donor in a cohort sampled during active COVID-19. Both conserved end residues are part of each CDR3. Fields, in order: clone size, J gene, V gene, D gene, CDR3 protein, CDR3 DNA. The D gene is left open where the match is weak. Clone size is shown for a subset of rows, as once, few, many or a class of expanded clone.

few	TRBJ2-7	TRBV7-8	.	CASSLTGGGSYEQYF	TGTGCCAGCAGCTTAACAGGGGGGGGCTCCTACGAGCAGTACTTC
once	TRBJ1-1	TRBV6-6	.	CASSTGFRTEAFF	TGTGCCAGCAGTACAGGGTTCAGGACTGAAGCTTTCTTT
.	TRBJ1-4	TRBV4-1	.	CASSHVPSIREKNEKLFF	TGCGCCAGCAGCCACGTTCCCTCTATCCGAGAAAAAAATGAAAAACTGTTTTTT
.	TRBJ1-1	TRBV19	TRBD1	CASSKGAADEAFF	TGTGCCAGTAGTAAGGGGGCGGCAGATGAAGCTTTCTTT
.	TRBJ1-2	TRBV28	.	CASSEGGGGYGYTF	TGTGCCAGCAGTGAAGGAGGGGGGGGCTATGGCTACACCTTC
.	TRBJ1-5	TRBV19	.	CASSIPYGGQPQHF	TGTGCCAGTAGTATTCCCTATGGAGGCCAGCCCCAGCATTTT
once	TRBJ2-4	TRBV20-1	TRBD2	CSASRGSSPKNIQYF	TGCAGTGCTAGTCGCGGGAGTTCTCCCAAAAACATTCAGTACTTC
.	TRBJ2-7	TRBV28	TRBD1	CASRDRGTYEQYF	TGTGCCAGCAGAGACAGGGGTACCTACGAGCAGTACTTC
.	TRBJ2-1	TRBV6-5	.	CASSWGLDGDEQFF	TGTGCCAGCAGTTGGGGACTGGACGGTGATGAGCAGTTCTTC
.	TRBJ1-5	TRBV27	TRBD1	CASRFGTGNQPQHF	TGTGCCAGCAGGTTTGGGACAGGGAATCAGCCCCAGCATTTT
.	TRBJ2-4	TRBV7-9	.	CASNGGGNIQYF	TGTGCCAGCAACGGAGGGGGCAACATTCAGTACTTC
.	TRBJ2-6	TRBV5-1	.	CASSLSVRTAFSGANVLTF	TGCGCCAGCAGCTTGTCGGTACGGACAGCCTTCTCTGGGGCCAACGTCCTGACTTTC
.	TRBJ2-1	TRBV18	.	CASSPSGAYNEQFF	TGTGCCAGCTCACCCAGCGGAGCCTACAATGAGCAGTTCTTC
few	TRBJ1-2	TRBV21-1	.	CARTGYLEEANYGYTF	TGTGCCAGGACAGGGTATCTGGAAGAAGCTAACTATGGCTACACCTTC
.	TRBJ2-3	TRBV12-3/TRBV12-4	.	CASSSVTPDTQYF	TGTGCCAGCAGTTCGGTTACCCCAGATACGCAGTATTTT
.	TRBJ2-7	TRBV5-1	.	CASSAGQPSYEQYF	TGCGCCAGCAGCGCGGGACAGCCCTCCTACGAGCAGTACTTC
.	TRBJ2-7	TRBV27	TRBD2	CASRSGLGLEQYF	TGTGCCAGCAGATCGGGACTAGGTCTCGAGCAGTACTTC
once	TRBJ2-3	TRBV5-1	TRBD2	CASSSAGGSFGTDTQYF	TGCGCCAGCAGCTCAGCGGGAGGGTCATTTGGCACAGATACGCAGTATTTT
.	TRBJ1-2	TRBV11-2	.	CASSLDGRVSYGYTF	TGTGCCAGCAGCTTAGATGGCAGGGTCAGCTATGGCTACACCTTC
.	TRBJ2-7	TRBV19	.	CASSSGSYEQYF	TGTGCCAGTAGTTCCGGGAGCTACGAGCAGTACTTC
.	TRBJ1-1	TRBV14	.	CASSQRTDTEAFF	TGTGCCAGCAGCCAACGGACAGACACTGAAGCTTTCTTT
.	TRBJ2-5	TRBV2	TRBD1	CANPGRQGTQETQYF	TGTGCCAACCCGGGGAGACAGGGGACCCAAGAGACCCAGTACTTC
.	TRBJ1-5	TRBV18	.	CASSPENQPQHF	TGTGCCAGCTCACCGGAGAATCAGCCCCAGCATTTT
.	TRBJ2-5	TRBV18	TRBD2	CASSGSLETSGSAETQYF	TGTGCCAGCTCCGGATCATTGGAGACTAGCGGGAGTGCGGAGACCCAGTACTTC
.	TRBJ1-2	TRBV28	.	CASSFSGDYGYTF	TGTGCCAGCAGTTTTTCCGGGGACTATGGCTACACCTTC
few	TRBJ1-2	TRBV5-6	.	CASSLAGANYGYTF	TGTGCCAGCAGCTTGGCTGGAGCTAACTATGGCTACACCTTC
few	TRBJ2-7	TRBV10-1	.	CASSNRENPYEQYF	TGCGCCAGCAGTAACAGGGAGAACCCCTACGAGCAGTACTTC
.	TRBJ2-7	TRBV29-1	TRBD2	CSVPMLAGGAYEQYF	TGCAGCGTCCCAATGCTAGCGGGAGGGGCCTACGAGCAGTACTTC
.	TRBJ1-1	TRBV4-1	.	CASSRPGFTEAFF	TGCGCCAGCAGCCGCCCAGGGTTCACTGAAGCTTTCTTT
.	TRBJ2-7	TRBV9	TRBD2	CASSAGLAGLYEQYF	TGTGCCAGCAGCGCAGGACTAGCGGGGCTATACGAGCAGTACTTC
.	TRBJ2-2	TRBV11-2	.	CASSLVDDTGELFF	TGTGCCAGCAGCTTAGTAGATGACACCGGGGAGCTGTTTTTT
.	TRBJ2-1	TRBV18	TRBD2	CASSPGLATDEQFF	TGTGCCAGCTCACCGGGACTAGCCACGGATGAGCAGTTCTTC
.	TRBJ1-4	TRBV6-5	TRBD1	CASRNSRGRNEKLFF	TGTGCCAGCAGGAATAGCAGGGGGAGGAATGAAAAACTGTTTTTT
.	TRBJ2-1	TRBV5-5	TRBD2	CASSWTSTGNEQFF	TGTGCCAGCAGCTGGACTAGCACCGGCAATGAGCAGTTCTTC
.	TRBJ2-2	TRBV6-4	TRBD1	CASRPGQITGELFF	TGTGCCAGCCGCCCGGGACAGATCACCGGGGAGCTGTTTTTT
.	TRBJ1-2	TRBV11-2	.	CASSSRGYGYTF	TGTGCCAGCAGCTCCAGGGGTTATGGCTACACCTTC
.	TRBJ2-3	TRBV14	TRBD1	CASSPLQGPTDTQYF	TGTGCCAGCAGCCCGTTACAGGGGCCCACAGATACGCAGTATTTT
.	TRBJ2-7	TRBV6-5	TRBD2	CASSAGTSGSYEQYF	TGTGCCAGCAGCGCCGGGACTAGCGGCTCCTACGAGCAGTACTTC
few	TRBJ2-7	TRBV10-1	.	CASRADTYEQYF	TGCGCCAGCAGGGCAGATACCTACGAGCAGTACTTC
.	TRBJ2-1	TRBV27	.	CASSPMGHNEQFF	TGTGCCAGCAGCCCGATGGGGCACAATGAGCAGTTCTTC
.	TRBJ1-2	TRBV7-9	TRBD1	CASSFGTPPETGNYGYTF	TGTGCCAGCAGCTTCGGAACCCCTCCGGAGACAGGGAACTATGGCTACACCTTC
.	TRBJ1-3	TRBV7-9	.	CASSITRVWENTIYF	TGTGCCAGCAGCATAACCAGGGTGTGGGAAAACACCATATATTTT
.	TRBJ2-7	TRBV11-1	TRBD1	CASSLASQGASYEQYF	TGTGCCAGCAGCTTAGCGAGCCAGGGGGCCTCCTACGAGCAGTACTTC
.	TRBJ2-7	TRBV28	.	CASKRGGRSPIYEQYF	TGTGCCAGCAAAAGGGGGGGGCGGAGCCCGATCTACGAGCAGTACTTC
few	TRBJ2-3	TRBV18	TRBD1	CASSPDRDRTDTQYF	TGTGCCAGCTCACCGGACAGGGACCGCACAGATACGCAGTATTTT
.	TRBJ1-5	TRBV18	.	CASSPRADPPQHF	TGTGCCAGCTCACCACGGGCTGATCCACCCCAGCATTTT
once	TRBJ1-2	TRBV3-1/TRBV3-2	.	CASSQGQTNYGYTF	TGTGCCAGCAGCCAAGGGCAGACAAACTATGGCTACACCTTC
once	TRBJ1-2	TRBV11-2	TRBD1	CASSSNRDRERDANGYTF	TGTGCCAGCAGCTCTAACCGGGACAGGGAAAGGGATGCTAATGGCTACACCTTC
.	TRBJ2-7	TRBV29-1	.	CSVGGSLPYEQYF	TGCAGCGTTGGAGGCAGCCTCCCCTACGAGCAGTACTTC
.	TRBJ1-6	TRBV7-2	.	CASSLGSGGSPLHF	TGTGCCAGCAGCTTAGGTAGCGGGGGTTCACCCCTCCACTTT
.	TRBJ2-3	TRBV11-2	.	CASSLYVTDTQYF	TGTGCCAGCAGCTTATATGTGACAGATACGCAGTATTTT
once	TRBJ1-5	TRBV19	TRBD1	CASSTGQGLSNQPQHF	TGTGCCAGTAGTACAGGACAGGGGCTTAGCAATCAGCCCCAGCATTTT
.	TRBJ2-7	TRBV27	.	CASSSRRDYEQYF	TGTGCCAGCAGTTCTAGGAGGGACTACGAGCAGTACTTC
.	TRBJ1-4	TRBV7-9	.	CASSSSTNEKLFF	TGTGCCAGCAGCTCTTCAACTAATGAAAAACTGTTTTTT